This T cell receptor (beta chain) was obtained from a study of T-cell memory formation after mild COVID-19. CDR1 and CDR2 from the germline V gene are SGHTA and FQGNSA. This CDR3 contains 16 residues. The germline V and J ends were trimmed by 3 bases and 0 bases, with 13 bases remaining between them. TCRdb analysed the 5' RACE reads with MiXCR anew, one entry per CDR3 protein. This table has 290,000 or so distinct CDR3 sequences, just under 20% appearing once. The clonotype was recovered from a man between 18 and 29 years old who had mild COVID-19 (a few samples of this study predate the infection). Cell type and time point are not known. The chain combines TRBV7-2 with TRBJ2-3, with D hard to call. Sequenced sample: PBMCs or a T cell subset sorted from them (not recorded which). CDR3: CASSFSLSLSTDTQYF. CDR3 bases: TGTGCCAGCAGCTTCTCCCTAAGCCTTAGCACAGATACGCAGTATTTT. The variable domain in full, completed from reference TRBV7-2 and TRBJ2-3, reads GAGVSQSPSNKVTEKGKDVELRCDPISGHTALYWYRQSLGQGLEFLIYFQGNSAPDKSGLPSDRFSAERTGGSVSTLTIQRTQQEDSAVYLCASSFSLSLSTDTQYFGPGTRLTVL.